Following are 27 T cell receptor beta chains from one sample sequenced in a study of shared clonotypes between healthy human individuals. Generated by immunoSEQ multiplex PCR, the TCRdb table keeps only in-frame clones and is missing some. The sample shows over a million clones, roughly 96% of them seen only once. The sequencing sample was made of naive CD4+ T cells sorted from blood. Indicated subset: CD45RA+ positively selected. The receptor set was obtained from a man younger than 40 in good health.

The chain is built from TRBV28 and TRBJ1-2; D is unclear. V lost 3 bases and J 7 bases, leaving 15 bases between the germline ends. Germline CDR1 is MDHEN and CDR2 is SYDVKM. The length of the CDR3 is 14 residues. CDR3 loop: CASSLTFVRFGYTF. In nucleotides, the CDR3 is TGTGCCAGCAGTTTGACCTTTGTGAGGTTTGGCTACACCTTC.

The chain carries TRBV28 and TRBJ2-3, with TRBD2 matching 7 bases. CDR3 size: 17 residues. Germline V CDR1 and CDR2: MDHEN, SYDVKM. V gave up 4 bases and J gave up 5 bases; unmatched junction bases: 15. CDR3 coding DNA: TGTGCCAGCAGTTCAGCGAGGGGAGGGCAGGAGAGAGATACGCAGTATTTT. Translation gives CASSSARGGQERDTQYF.

In DNA form, the CDR3 reads TGTGCCAGCAGCAAATTTGGGCAAGAGACCCAGTACTTC. This sequence encodes CASSKFGQETQYF. The chain uses TRBV28 and TRBJ2-5; no firm D call. Deletions cut 6 bases from V and 2 bases from J, with 10 bases between. This CDR3 comprises 13 residues. CDR1 MDHEN and CDR2 SYDVKM come from the germline V gene.

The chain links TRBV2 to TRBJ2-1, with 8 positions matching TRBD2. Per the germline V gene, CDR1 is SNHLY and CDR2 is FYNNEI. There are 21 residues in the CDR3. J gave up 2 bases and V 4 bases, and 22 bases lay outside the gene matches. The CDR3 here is CASSVPRSGDVRTSPYNEQFF. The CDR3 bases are TGTGCCAGCAGTGTGCCGAGATCAGGGGACGTCCGGACTAGCCCCTACAATGAGCAGTTCTTC.

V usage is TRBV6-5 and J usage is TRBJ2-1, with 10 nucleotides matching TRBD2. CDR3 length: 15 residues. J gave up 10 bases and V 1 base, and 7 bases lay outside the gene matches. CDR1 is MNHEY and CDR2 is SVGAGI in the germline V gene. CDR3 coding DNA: TGTGCCAGCAGTTACTTCCTAGCGGGAGAAGGCGAGCAGTTCTTC. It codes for CASSYFLAGEGEQFF.

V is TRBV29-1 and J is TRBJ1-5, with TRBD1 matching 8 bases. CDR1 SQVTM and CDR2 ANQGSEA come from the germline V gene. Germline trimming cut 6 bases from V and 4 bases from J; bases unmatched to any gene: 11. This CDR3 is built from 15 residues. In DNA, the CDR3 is TGCAGCGTCGAATCCGACAGGGGCGCGAATCAGCCCCAGCATTTT. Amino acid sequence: CSVESDRGANQPQHF.

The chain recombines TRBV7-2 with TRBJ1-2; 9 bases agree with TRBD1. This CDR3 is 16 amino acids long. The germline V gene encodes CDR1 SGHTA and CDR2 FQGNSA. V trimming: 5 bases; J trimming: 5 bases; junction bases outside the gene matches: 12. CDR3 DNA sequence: TGTGCCAGCAGCCCTGAGGCCGGGACAGGGTTATATGGCTACACCTTC. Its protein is CASSPEAGTGLYGYTF.

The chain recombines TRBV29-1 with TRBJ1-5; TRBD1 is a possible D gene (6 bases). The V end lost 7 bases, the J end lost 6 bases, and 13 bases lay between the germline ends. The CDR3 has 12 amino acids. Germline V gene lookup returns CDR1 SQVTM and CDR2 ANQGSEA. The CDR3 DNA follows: TGCAGCGCCGGGGAGGGGGGTCAGCCCCAGCATTTT. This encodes CSAGEGGQPQHF.

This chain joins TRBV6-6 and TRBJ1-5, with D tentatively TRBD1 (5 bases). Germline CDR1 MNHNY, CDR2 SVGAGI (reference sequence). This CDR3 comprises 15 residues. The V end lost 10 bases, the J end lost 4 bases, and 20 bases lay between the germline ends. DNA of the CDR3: TGTGCCACCCAGGATGGTACAGGTAGAAATCAGCCCCAGCATTTT. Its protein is CATQDGTGRNQPQHF.

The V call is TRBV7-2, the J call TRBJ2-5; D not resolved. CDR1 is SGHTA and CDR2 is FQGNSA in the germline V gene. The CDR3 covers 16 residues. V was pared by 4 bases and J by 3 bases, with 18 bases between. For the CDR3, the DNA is TGTGCCAGCAGCTCTAATCCGATGACCTACGAAGAGACCCAGTACTTC. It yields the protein CASSSNPMTYEETQYF. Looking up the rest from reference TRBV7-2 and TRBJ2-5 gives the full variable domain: GAGVSQSPSNKVTEKGKDVELRCDPISGHTALYWYRQSLGQGLEFLIYFQGNSAPDKSGLPSDRFSAERTGGSVSTLTIQRTQQEDSAVYLCASSSNPMTYEETQYFGPGTRLLVL.

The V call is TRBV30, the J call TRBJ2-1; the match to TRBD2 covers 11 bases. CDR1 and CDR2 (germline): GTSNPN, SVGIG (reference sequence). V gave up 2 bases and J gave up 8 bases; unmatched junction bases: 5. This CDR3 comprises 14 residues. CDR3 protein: CAWSSTSGSYEQFF. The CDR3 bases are TGTGCCTGGAGTTCCACTAGCGGGAGCTATGAGCAGTTCTTC.

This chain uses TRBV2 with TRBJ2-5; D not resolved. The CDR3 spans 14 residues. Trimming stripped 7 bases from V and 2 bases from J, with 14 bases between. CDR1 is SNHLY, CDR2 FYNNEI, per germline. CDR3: CASIEFPPQETQYF. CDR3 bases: TGTGCCAGCATTGAGTTTCCCCCTCAAGAGACCCAGTACTTC.

The CDR3 nucleotides are TGTGCCAGCAGTTTGGGACACTCCCAAGAGACCCAGTACTTC. This gives the protein CASSLGHSQETQYF. The V call is TRBV6-5, the J call TRBJ2-5; possible D gene TRBD1, 6 bases. The CDR3 spans 14 residues. CDR1 and CDR2 (germline): MNHEY, SVGAGI. V was trimmed by 4 bases and J by 1 base, leaving 10 bases between them.

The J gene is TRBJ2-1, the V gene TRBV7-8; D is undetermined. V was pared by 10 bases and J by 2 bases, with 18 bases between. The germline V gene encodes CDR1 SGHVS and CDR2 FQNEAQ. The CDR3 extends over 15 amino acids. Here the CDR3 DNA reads TGTGCCACGAATAGGGCATCCCGACCCTACAATGAGCAGTTCTTC. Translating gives CATNRASRPYNEQFF.

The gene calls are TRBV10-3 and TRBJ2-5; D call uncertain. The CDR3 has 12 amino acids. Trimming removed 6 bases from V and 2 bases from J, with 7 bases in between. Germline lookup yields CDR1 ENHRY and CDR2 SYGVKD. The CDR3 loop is CAISNLQETQYF. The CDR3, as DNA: TGTGCCATCAGCAACTTACAAGAGACCCAGTACTTC.

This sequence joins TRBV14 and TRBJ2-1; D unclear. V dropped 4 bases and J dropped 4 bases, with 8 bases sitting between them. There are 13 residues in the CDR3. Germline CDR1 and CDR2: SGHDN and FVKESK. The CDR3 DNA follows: TGTGCCAGCAGCCCGGCAGGTTACAATGAGCAGTTCTTC. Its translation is CASSPAGYNEQFF.

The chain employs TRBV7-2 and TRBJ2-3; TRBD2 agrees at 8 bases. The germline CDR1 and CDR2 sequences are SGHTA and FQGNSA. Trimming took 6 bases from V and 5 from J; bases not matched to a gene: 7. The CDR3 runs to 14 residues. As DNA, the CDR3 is TGTGCCAGCAGAGCGGGAGTGACGGGAGATACGCAGTATTTT. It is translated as CASRAGVTGDTQYF.

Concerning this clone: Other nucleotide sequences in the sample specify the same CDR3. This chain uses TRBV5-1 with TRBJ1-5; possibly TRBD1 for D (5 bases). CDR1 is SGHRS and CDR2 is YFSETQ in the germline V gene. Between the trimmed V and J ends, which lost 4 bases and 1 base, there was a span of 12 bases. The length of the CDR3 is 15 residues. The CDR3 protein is CASSPGTVSNQPQHF. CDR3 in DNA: TGCGCCAGCAGCCCCGGGACGGTGAGCAATCAGCCCCAGCATTTT. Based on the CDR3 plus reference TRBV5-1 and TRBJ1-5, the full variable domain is KAGVTQTPRYLIKTRGQQVTLSCSPISGHRSVSWYQQTPGQGLQFLFEYFSETQRNKGNFPGRFSGRQFSNSRSEMNVSTLELGDSALYLCASSPGTVSNQPQHFGDGTRLSIL.

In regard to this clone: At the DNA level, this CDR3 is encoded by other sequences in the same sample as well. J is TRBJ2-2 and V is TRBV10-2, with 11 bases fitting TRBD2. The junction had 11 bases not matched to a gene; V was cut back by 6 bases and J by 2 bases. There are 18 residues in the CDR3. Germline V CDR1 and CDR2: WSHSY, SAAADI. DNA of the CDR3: TGCGCCAGCAGCTTAGGGGGTCTAGCGGGGGGTAACACCGGGGAGCTGTTTTTT. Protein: CASSLGGLAGGNTGELFF.

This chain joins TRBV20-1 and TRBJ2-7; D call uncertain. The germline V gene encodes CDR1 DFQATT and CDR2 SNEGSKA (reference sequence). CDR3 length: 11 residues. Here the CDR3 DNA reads TGCAGGCTCGATGGAGCGTACGAGCAGTACTTC. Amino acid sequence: CRLDGAYEQYF.

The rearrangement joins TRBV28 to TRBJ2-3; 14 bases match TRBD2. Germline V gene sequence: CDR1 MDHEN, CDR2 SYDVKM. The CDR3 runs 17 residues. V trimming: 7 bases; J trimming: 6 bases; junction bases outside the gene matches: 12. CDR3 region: CASNKIGTSGSKDTQYF. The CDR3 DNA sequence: TGTGCCAGCAACAAAATAGGGACTAGCGGGAGTAAGGATACGCAGTATTTT.

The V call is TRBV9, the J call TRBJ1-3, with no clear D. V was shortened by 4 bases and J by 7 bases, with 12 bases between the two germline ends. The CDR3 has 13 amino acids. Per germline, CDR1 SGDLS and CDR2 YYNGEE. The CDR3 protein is CASSRRIGNTIYF. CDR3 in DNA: TGTGCCAGCAGCCGTCGGATAGGCAACACCATATATTTT. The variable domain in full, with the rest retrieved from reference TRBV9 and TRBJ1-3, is DSGVTQTPKHLITATGQRVTLRCSPRSGDLSVYWYQQSLDQGLQFLIQYYNGEERAKGNILERFSAQQFPDLHSELNLSSLELGDSALYFCASSRRIGNTIYFGEGSWLTVV.

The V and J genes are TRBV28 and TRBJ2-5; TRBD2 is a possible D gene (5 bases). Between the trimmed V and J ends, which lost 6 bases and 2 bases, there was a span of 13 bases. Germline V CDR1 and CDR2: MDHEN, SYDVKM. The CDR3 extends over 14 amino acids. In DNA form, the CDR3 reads TGTGCCAGCAGCCCCCCCGAGCGGCAAGAGACCCAGTACTTC. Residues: CASSPPERQETQYF.

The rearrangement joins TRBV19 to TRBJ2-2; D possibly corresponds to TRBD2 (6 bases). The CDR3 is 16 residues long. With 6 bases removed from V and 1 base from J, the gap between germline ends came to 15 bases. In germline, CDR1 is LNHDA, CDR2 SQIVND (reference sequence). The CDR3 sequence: CASRTGGVVNTGELFF. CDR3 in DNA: TGTGCCAGTAGAACGGGCGGGGTCGTGAACACCGGGGAGCTGTTTTTT.

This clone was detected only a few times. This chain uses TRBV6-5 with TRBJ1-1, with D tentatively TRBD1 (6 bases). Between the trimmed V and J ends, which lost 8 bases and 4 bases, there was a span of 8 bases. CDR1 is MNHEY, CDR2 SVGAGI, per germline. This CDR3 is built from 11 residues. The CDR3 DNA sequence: TGTGCCAGCCGACAGGCCACTGAAGCTTTCTTT. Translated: CASRQATEAFF.

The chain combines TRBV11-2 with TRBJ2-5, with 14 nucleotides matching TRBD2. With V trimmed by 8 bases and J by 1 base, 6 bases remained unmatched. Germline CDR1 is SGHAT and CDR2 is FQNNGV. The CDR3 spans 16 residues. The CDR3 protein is CASRTSGRRIQETQYF. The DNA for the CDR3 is TGTGCCAGCCGGACTAGCGGGAGGCGGATCCAAGAGACCCAGTACTTC.

This CDR3 reads CATNRGRQPQHF. As DNA, the CDR3 is TGTGCCACCAACAGGGGAAGGCAGCCCCAGCATTTT. The V and J genes are TRBV28 and TRBJ1-5; 7 nucleotides line up with TRBD1. J gave up 7 bases and V 10 bases, and 7 bases lay outside the gene matches. Germline CDR1 MDHEN, CDR2 SYDVKM. This CDR3 region has 12 residues.